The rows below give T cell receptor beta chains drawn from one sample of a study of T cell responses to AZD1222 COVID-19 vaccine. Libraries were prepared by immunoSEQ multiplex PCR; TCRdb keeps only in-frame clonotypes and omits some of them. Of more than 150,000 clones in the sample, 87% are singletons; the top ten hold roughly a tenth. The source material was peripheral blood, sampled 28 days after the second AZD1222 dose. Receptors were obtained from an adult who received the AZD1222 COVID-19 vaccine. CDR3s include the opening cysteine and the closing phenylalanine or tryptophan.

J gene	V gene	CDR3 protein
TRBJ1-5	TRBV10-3	CAIGGFRNQPQHF
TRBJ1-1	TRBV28	CATPGPGQATMNTEAFF
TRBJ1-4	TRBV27	CASSWRESEKLFF
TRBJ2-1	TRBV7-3	CASSLTFSSRTSINNEQFF
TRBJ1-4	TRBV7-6	CASSLRPTATNEKLFF
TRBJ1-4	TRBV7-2	CASSLGQYNEKLFF
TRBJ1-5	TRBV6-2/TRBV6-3	CASSYEGKPQHF
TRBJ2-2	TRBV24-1	CATSDPPGSGVNTGELFF
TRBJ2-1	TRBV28	CASSLIYNEQFF
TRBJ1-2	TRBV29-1	CSVSQGSYGYTF
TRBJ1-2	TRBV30	CAWSVRDRGSGYTF
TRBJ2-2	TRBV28	CASKTTGPTGELFF
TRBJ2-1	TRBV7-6	CASSLEGGRARYNEQFF
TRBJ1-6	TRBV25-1	CASKLNSVRNSPLHF
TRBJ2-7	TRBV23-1	CASSQSRGKSYEQYF
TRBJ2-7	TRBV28	CASRPTRFGGEQYF
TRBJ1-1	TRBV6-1	CASSEFTRGLNTEAFF
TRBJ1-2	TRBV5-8	CASSLGPLYGYTF
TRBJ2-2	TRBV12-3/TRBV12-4	CASSQWDTGELFF
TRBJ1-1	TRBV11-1	CASRQGSTEAFF
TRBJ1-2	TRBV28	CASRLTGGLGYTF
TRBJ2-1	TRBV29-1	CSVLLDVGREGYNEQFF
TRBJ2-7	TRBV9	CASSVAGQGYEQYF
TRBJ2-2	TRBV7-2	CASSSLAASTGELFF
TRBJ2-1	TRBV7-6	CASSLIEGGDYNEQFF
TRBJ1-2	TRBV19	CASNAGLYGYTF
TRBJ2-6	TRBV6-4	CASSGASTGSGANVLTF
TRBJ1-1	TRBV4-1	CASSQGPWGLTGTEAFF
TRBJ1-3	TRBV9	CASSNQVPGNTIYF
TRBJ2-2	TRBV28	CASSLKRPGELFF
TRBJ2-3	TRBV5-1	CASSPPGQITDTQYF
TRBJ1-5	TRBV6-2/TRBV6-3	CASSYTGQPQHF
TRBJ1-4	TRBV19	CASRREEKLFF
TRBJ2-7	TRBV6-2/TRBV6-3	CASSLAGGSYEQYF
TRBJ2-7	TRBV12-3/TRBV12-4	CASSFVESSEQYF
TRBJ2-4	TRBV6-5	CASRAPGVENIQYF